This T cell receptor beta chain emerged from a study of OX40 agonist ivuxolimab in advanced cancers. V dropped 4 bases and J dropped 1 base, with 11 bases sitting between them. Germline CDR1 reads SGHAT; CDR2 reads FQNNGV. The CDR3 is 14 residues long. Produced via immunoSEQ multiplex PCR; TCRdb's table is partial and in-frame only. The repertoire includes tens of thousands of clones, 81% of them detected once, and approximately 31% sits in the top ten. The source material was CD4+ or CD8+ T cells sorted from blood, sampled in a trial of the OX40 agonist ivuxolimab. The receptor's source is an adult with an advanced solid tumor such as melanoma, head and neck, liver or kidney cancer. The chain is built from TRBV11-2 and TRBJ2-7, with D possibly TRBD2 on 7 matching bases. The CDR3 loop reads CASSWGGSSYEQYF. The CDR3 DNA reads as TGTGCCAGCAGCTGGGGGGGCAGTTCCTACGAGCAGTACTTC.